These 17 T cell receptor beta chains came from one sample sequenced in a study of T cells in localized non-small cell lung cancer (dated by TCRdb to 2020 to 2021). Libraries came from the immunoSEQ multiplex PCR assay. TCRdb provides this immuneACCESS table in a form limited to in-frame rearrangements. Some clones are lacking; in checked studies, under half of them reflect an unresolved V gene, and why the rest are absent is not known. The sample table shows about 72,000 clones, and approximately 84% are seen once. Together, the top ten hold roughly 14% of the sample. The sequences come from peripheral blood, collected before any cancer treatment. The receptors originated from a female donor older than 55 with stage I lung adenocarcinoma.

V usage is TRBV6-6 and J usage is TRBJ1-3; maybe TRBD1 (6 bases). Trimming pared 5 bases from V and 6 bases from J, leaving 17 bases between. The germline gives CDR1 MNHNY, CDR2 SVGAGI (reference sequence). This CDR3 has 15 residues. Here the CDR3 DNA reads TGTGCCAGCAGTCTGGGGGGGCTTGGTGCAAACACCATATATTTT. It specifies CASSLGGLGANTIYF.

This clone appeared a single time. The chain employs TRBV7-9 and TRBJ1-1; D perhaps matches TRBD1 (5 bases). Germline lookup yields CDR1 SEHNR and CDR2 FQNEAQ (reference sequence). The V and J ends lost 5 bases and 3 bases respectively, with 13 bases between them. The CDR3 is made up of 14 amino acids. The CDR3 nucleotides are TGTGCCAGCAGCCCGACCGGGGCGGACACTGAAGCTTTCTTT. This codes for CASSPTGADTEAFF.

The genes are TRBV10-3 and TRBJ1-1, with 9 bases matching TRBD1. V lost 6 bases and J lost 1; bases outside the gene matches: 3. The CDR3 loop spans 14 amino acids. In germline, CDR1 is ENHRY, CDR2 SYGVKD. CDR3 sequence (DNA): TGTGCCATCAGCCCGGGACAGGGGAACACTGAAGCTTTCTTT. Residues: CAISPGQGNTEAFF.

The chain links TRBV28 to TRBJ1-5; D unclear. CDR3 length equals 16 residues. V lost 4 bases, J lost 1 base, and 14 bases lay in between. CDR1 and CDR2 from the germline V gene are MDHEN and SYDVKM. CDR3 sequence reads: CASSWVSGGSNQPQHF. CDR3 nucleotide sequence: TGTGCCAGCAGTTGGGTAAGCGGCGGGAGCAATCAGCCCCAGCATTTT. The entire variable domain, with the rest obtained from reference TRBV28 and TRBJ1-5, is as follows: DVKVTQSSRYLVKRTGEKVFLECVQDMDHENMFWYRQDPGLGLRLIYFSYDVKMKEKGDIPEGYSVSREKKERFSLILESASTNQTSMYLCASSWVSGGSNQPQHFGDGTRLSIL.

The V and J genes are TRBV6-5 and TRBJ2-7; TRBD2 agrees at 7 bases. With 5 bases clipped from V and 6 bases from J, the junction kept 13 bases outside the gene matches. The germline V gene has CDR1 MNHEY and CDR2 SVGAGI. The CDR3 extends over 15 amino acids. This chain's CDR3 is CASSSPAGERSEQYF. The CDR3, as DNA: TGTGCCAGCAGTAGCCCCGCGGGGGAACGAAGCGAGCAGTACTTC.

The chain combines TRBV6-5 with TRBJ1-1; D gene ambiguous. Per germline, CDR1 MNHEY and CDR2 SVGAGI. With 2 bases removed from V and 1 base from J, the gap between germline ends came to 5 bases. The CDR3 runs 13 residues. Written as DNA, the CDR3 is TGTGCCAGCAGTTACGGGGAGAACACTGAAGCTTTCTTT. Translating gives CASSYGENTEAFF.

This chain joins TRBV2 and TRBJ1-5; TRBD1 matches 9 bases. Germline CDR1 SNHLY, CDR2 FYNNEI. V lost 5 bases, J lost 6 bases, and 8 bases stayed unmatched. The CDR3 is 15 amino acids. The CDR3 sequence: CASSSGQGRTQPQHF. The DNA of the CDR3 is TGTGCCAGCAGTTCAGGACAGGGGAGGACTCAGCCCCAGCATTTT.

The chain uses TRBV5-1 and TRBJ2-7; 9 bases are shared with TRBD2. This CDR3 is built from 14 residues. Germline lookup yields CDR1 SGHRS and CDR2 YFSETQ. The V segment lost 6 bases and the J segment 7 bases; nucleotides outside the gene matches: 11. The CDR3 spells CASTAGGGAGEQYF. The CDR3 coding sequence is TGCGCCAGCACCGCAGGCGGGGGGGCAGGGGAGCAGTACTTC. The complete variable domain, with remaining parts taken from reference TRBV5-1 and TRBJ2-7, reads KAGVTQTPRYLIKTRGQQVTLSCSPISGHRSVSWYQQTPGQGLQFLFEYFSETQRNKGNFPGRFSGRQFSNSRSEMNVSTLELGDSALYLCASTAGGGAGEQYFGPGTRLTVT.

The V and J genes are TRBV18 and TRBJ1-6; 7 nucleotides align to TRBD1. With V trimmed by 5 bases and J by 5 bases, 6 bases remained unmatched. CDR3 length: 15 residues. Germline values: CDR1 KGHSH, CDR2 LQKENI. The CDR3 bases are TGTGCCAGCTCAGAACAGGGGCAGCATAATTCACCCCTCCACTTT. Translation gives CASSEQGQHNSPLHF.

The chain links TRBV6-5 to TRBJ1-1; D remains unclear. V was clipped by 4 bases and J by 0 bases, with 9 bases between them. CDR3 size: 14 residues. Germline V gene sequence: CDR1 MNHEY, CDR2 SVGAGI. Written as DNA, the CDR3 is TGTGCCAGCAGTTCCCGAGCTATGAACACTGAAGCTTTCTTT. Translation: CASSSRAMNTEAFF.

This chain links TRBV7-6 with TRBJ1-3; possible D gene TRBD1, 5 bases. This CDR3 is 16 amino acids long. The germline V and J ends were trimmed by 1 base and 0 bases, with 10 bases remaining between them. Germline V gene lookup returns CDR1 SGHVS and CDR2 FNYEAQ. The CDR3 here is CASSLGTPDSGNTIYF. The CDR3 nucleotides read TGTGCCAGCAGCTTAGGGACACCCGACTCTGGAAACACCATATATTTT.

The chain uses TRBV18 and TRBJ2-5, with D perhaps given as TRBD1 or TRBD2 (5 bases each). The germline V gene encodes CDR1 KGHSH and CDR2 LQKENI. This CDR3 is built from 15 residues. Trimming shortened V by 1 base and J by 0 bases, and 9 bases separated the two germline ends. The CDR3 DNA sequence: TGTGCCAGCTCACCACAACTGGGGGACCAAGAGACCCAGTACTTC. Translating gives CASSPQLGDQETQYF.

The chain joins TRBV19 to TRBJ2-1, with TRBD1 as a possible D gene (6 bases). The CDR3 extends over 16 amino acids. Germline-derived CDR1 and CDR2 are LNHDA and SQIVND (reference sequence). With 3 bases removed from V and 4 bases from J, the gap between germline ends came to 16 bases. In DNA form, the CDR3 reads TGTGCCAGTAGTATGTGGAAGGGGGAACCATACAATGAGCAGTTCTTC. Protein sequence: CASSMWKGEPYNEQFF.

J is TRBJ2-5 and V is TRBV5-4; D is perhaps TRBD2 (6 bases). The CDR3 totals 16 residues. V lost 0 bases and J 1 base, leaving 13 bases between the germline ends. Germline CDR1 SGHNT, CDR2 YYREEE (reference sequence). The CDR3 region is CASSLGGTYVQETQYF. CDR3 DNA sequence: TGTGCCAGCAGCTTGGGCGGGACCTATGTCCAAGAGACCCAGTACTTC.

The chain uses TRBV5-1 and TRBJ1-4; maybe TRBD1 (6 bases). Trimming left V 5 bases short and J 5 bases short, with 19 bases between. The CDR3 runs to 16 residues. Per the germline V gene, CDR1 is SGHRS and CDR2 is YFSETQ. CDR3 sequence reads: CASSWDKRDGNEKLFF. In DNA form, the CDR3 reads TGCGCCAGCAGTTGGGACAAACGGGACGGAAATGAAAAACTGTTTTTT.

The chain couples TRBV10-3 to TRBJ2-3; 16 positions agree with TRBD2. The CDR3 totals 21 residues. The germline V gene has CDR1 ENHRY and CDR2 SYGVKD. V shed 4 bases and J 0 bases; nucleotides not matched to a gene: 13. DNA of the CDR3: TGTGCCATCAGTGGCCATCCGGGACTAGCGGGAGGGATCCATAGCACAGATACGCAGTATTTT. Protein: CAISGHPGLAGGIHSTDTQYF.

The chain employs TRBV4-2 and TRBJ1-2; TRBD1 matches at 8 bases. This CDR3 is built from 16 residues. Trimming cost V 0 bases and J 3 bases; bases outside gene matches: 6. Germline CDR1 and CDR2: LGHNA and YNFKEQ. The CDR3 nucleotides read TGTGCCAGCAGCCAAGAGGGGTCAGGGGGCCACTATGGCTACACCTTC. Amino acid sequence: CASSQEGSGGHYGYTF.